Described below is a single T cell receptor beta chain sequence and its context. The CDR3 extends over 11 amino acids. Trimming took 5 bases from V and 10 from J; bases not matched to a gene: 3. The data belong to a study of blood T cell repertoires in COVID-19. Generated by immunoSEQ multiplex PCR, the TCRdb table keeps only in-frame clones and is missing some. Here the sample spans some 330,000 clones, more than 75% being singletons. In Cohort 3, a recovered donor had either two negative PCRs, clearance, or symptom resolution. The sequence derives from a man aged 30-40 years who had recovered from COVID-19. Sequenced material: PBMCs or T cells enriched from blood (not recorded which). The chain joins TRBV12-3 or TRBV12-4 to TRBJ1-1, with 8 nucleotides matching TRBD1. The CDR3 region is CASSAGGPAFF. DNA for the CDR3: TGTGCCAGCAGTGCAGGGGGCCCAGCTTTCTTT.